The source of this T cell receptor (beta chain) is a study of T cells in Graves' hyperthyroidism and ophthalmopathy. Ten or more counts support this clonotype. TCR beta CDR3 regions were amplified from RNA. HTBI primers drove first-round RT-PCR of the TCR CDR3. In TCRdb, the multiplex PCR reads were re-called with MiXCR into one record per CDR3 protein. The table has some 770,000 distinct CDR3 sequences, about 17% seen once. The CDR3 is 13 residues long. Germline CDR1 GTSNPN, CDR2 SVGIG (reference sequence). V lost 2 bases to trimming and J lost 6 bases, with 14 bases between them. Sequencing input: blood. This chain joins TRBV30 and TRBJ2-7; D not resolved. This receptor was identified in a man aged 18 to 29 with Graves' hyperthyroidism. CDR3: CAWSRLPTGEQYF. CDR3 nucleotide sequence: TGTGCCTGGAGTCGGCTCCCAACGGGCGAGCAGTACTTC.